This T cell receptor (beta chain) was sequenced in a study of healthy donors' naive CD4 and CD8 T cells. J was trimmed by 2 bases and V by 6 bases; bases with no gene match: 3. The CDR3 contains 13 residues. The germline gives CDR1 SGHDT, CDR2 YYEEEE. This clonotype has just a few counts. TCR libraries were built from about 0.55 ug of total RNA by linear amplification. TCRdb re-derived calls from the reads in MiXCR, one entry per CDR3 protein. The sample has 180,000 or so distinct CDR3 sequences, around 70% seen once. The sequenced sample consisted of naive CD4+ and CD8+ T cells sorted from blood, pooled from several donors. The chain has TRBV5-6 and TRBJ2-5, with TRBD2 matching 8 bases. The receptor's source is a pool of human donors in good health; the sample pools cells from several healthy donors. The CDR3 spells CASTQRGQETQYF. The CDR3 nucleotides are TGTGCCAGCACCCAGCGGGGGCAAGAGACCCAGTACTTC.